This T cell receptor beta chain was captured by sequencing in a study of beta chain features in type 1 diabetes. Broader study findings: In every one of the four CD4+ subsets, TCRB CDR3s were moderately but significantly shorter in Type 1 diabetes patients.

Expressed TCRB transcripts were sequenced after all isolated RNA was converted to cDNA. Generated by immunoSEQ multiplex PCR, the TCRdb table keeps only in-frame clones and is missing some. This sample has around 600,000 clones, with approximately 13% found just once. To note about this clone: Its antigen is not known.

CDR3 length equals 16 residues. Trimming cost V 1 base and J 4 bases, with 16 bases left between them. CDR1 SEHNR and CDR2 FQNEAQ come from the germline V gene (reference sequence). The collection from each donor was one heparinised blood draw averaging about 116 mL. Sorting gave populations that all exceeded 98% purity. The specimen was naive CD4+ T cells from blood. The chain combines TRBV7-9 with TRBJ2-5; tentative D call: TRBD2 (5 bases). This TCR derives from a man aged 25-40 years with type 1 diabetes. CDR3 loop: CASSLESRGLGETQYF. Here the CDR3 DNA reads TGTGCCAGCAGCTTAGAGAGCAGAGGGCTCGGAGAGACCCAGTACTTC.